Listed below are T cell receptor beta chains from one sample, sequenced in a study of shared clonotypes between healthy human individuals. Profiling relied on immunoSEQ multiplex PCR, and the TCRdb table lists in-frame clones only, not all of them. This table holds millions of clones, roughly 94% found once. Sequenced material: naive CD8+ T cells sorted from blood. These receptors were obtained from a man younger than 35 in good health. CDR3s include the opening cysteine and the closing phenylalanine or tryptophan. D genes are given only for firm matches. Not every row has a clone size; where given, it reads once, few, many or a size class.

v_gene,d_gene,j_gene,abundance,CDR3aa,CDR3nt
TRBV5-6,-,TRBJ1-1,-,CASTGGPLNTEAFF,TGTGCCAGCACCGGGGGGCCTTTGAACACTGAAGCTTTCTTT
TRBV29-1,TRBD1,TRBJ2-6,-,CSVIYGTGVTGANVLTF,TGCAGCGTCATTTACGGGACAGGGGTTACTGGGGCCAACGTCCTGACTTTC
TRBV7-2,TRBD1,TRBJ1-4,-,CASSAIGTGGAGKLFF,TGTGCCAGCAGCGCGATCGGGACAGGGGGCGCGGGAAAACTGTTTTTT
TRBV5-5,-,TRBJ2-3,-,CASSLEWDETDTQYF,TGTGCCAGCAGCTTGGAGTGGGACGAGACAGATACGCAGTATTTT
TRBV6-6,-,TRBJ2-7,-,CASSYDHYEQYF,TGTGCCAGCAGTTACGATCACTACGAGCAGTACTTC
TRBV11-2,TRBD1,TRBJ2-4,-,CASSFLVRDSRNF,TGTGCCAGCAGTTTCTTAGTTCGGGACAGTAGGAACTTC
TRBV6-6,-,TRBJ1-1,-,CASSYGGDLNTEAFF,TGTGCCAGCAGTTACGGGGGAGATTTGAACACTGAAGCTTTCTTT
TRBV4-1,-,TRBJ2-3,-,CASSLPVGSADTQYF,TGCGCCAGCAGCCTCCCAGTTGGGAGCGCAGATACGCAGTATTTT
TRBV6-1,-,TRBJ2-7,-,CASSVLLRDEQYF,TGTGCCAGCAGCGTGTTATTACGAGACGAGCAGTACTTC
TRBV2,-,TRBJ1-1,-,CASSGSSAGHWTEAFF,TGTGCCAGCAGTGGGTCCTCGGCAGGCCACTGGACTGAAGCTTTCTTT
TRBV5-6,-,TRBJ2-7,-,CASSLGGGTLSYEQYF,TGTGCCAGCAGCTTGGGAGGTGGGACCCTCTCCTACGAGCAGTACTTC
TRBV14,-,TRBJ2-2,once,CASSQETGSVTGELFF,TGTGCCAGCAGCCAAGAGACGGGGAGCGTCACCGGGGAGCTGTTTTTT
TRBV7-8,-,TRBJ2-3,-,CASSLVQGLFADTQYF,TGTGCCAGCAGCTTAGTACAGGGCCTGTTCGCAGATACGCAGTATTTT
TRBV5-1,TRBD2,TRBJ2-3,-,CASSLVGAGGPDTQYF,TGCGCCAGCAGCTTGGTAGGGGCGGGAGGCCCAGATACGCAGTATTTT
TRBV9,TRBD2,TRBJ2-7,-,CASSVGERETHEQYF,TGTGCCAGCAGCGTAGGAGAGCGGGAGACCCACGAGCAGTACTTC
TRBV13,-,TRBJ1-1,-,CASMIGNTEAFF,TGTGCCAGCATGATAGGGAACACTGAAGCTTTCTTT
TRBV29-1,TRBD2,TRBJ2-7,-,CSFATSGNSYEQYF,TGCAGCTTCGCGACTAGCGGAAACTCCTACGAGCAGTACTTC
TRBV2,TRBD2,TRBJ2-5,-,CASSGLAGSQETQYF,TGTGCCAGCAGTGGACTAGCGGGGTCTCAAGAGACCCAGTACTTC
TRBV9,-,TRBJ2-2,-,CASSFNTGELFF,TGTGCCAGCAGTTTCAACACCGGGGAGCTGTTTTTT
TRBV27,-,TRBJ1-1,-,CASSSLPGGNTEAFF,TGTGCCAGCAGTTCCCTTCCTGGTGGAAACACTGAAGCTTTCTTT
TRBV6-1,-,TRBJ2-7,-,CASSETGTYEQYF,TGTGCCAGCAGTGAAACAGGGACCTACGAGCAGTACTTC
TRBV5-4,TRBD2,TRBJ2-7,-,CASSTALTSGRPYEQYF,TGTGCCAGCAGCACCGCATTGACTAGCGGGAGACCCTACGAGCAGTACTTC
TRBV7-9,TRBD2,TRBJ2-1,-,CASSLVKAGGPVPFF,TGTGCCAGCAGCTTAGTCAAAGCGGGAGGGCCGGTCCCCTTCTTC
TRBV5-1,TRBD1,TRBJ1-5,-,CASSLDRGTNQPQHF,TGCGCCAGCAGCTTGGACAGGGGGACTAATCAGCCCCAGCATTTT
TRBV20-1,-,TRBJ2-7,few,CSAQTGSEQYF,TGCAGTGCCCAGACAGGATCCGAGCAGTACTTC
TRBV29-1,-,TRBJ2-4,-,CSVVMTGFQYF,TGCAGCGTTGTTATGACAGGATTTCAGTACTTC
TRBV14,TRBD2,TRBJ2-3,-,CASSRLIAGEGTDTQYF,TGTGCCAGCAGCCGCCTCATAGCGGGAGAGGGCACAGATACGCAGTATTTT
TRBV7-9,TRBD1,TRBJ2-3,-,CASSLVRDSQDTQYF,TGTGCCAGCAGCTTAGTGAGGGACAGTCAAGATACGCAGTATTTT
TRBV4-3,TRBD2,TRBJ2-5,-,CASSQDLSGRAQETQYF,TGCGCCAGCAGCCAAGATCTTAGCGGGAGGGCCCAAGAGACCCAGTACTTC
TRBV7-9,TRBD1,TRBJ2-5,-,CASSQGQGAGETQYF,TGTGCCAGCAGCCAGGGACAGGGGGCTGGAGAGACCCAGTACTTC
TRBV19,-,TRBJ1-3,-,CASSRPEHGGTIYF,TGTGCCAGTAGTCGGCCCGAACACGGAGGCACCATATATTTT
TRBV2,TRBD1,TRBJ1-6,-,CASSLTGATYNSPLHF,TGTGCCAGCAGTTTGACAGGGGCCACCTATAATTCACCCCTCCACTTT
TRBV5-4,-,TRBJ1-2,-,CASSLLYGQTYGYTF,TGTGCCAGCAGCTTGCTGTACGGGCAAACCTATGGCTACACCTTC
TRBV30,-,TRBJ2-1,-,CAWSVELGNEQFF,TGTGCCTGGAGTGTGGAACTAGGGAATGAGCAGTTCTTC
TRBV6-1,TRBD1,TRBJ2-3,once,CASSDRGRLDTQYF,TGTGCCAGCAGTGACAGGGGGCGCCTAGATACGCAGTATTTT
TRBV28,TRBD1,TRBJ2-3,-,CASSLGQGGTDTQYF,TGTGCCAGCAGTTTGGGACAGGGGGGCACAGATACGCAGTATTTT
TRBV2,-,TRBJ2-5,once,CASGLPLRKQETQYF,TGTGCCAGCGGACTCCCCTTACGCAAACAAGAGACCCAGTACTTC
TRBV6-4,-,TRBJ1-5,-,CASKLRLRPVSEPQHF,TGTGCCAGCAAGCTGAGACTTCGACCCGTCAGCGAGCCCCAGCATTTT
TRBV10-3,TRBD2,TRBJ2-7,once,CAISEATGTSGTNEQYF,TGTGCCATCAGTGAGGCCACCGGGACTAGCGGGACTAACGAGCAGTACTTC
TRBV6-8,-,TRBJ2-7,-,CASKLDRSDTGASYEQYF,TGTGCCAGCAAGTTAGATAGGTCCGACACGGGGGCTTCCTACGAGCAGTACTTC
TRBV18,-,TRBJ2-7,-,CASSPGDYEQYF,TGTGCCAGCTCACCAGGGGACTACGAGCAGTACTTC